The 21 T cell receptor beta chains below were found in one sample sequenced in a study of blood T cells in healthy people across ages. The second PCR ran about 6 to 11 cycles with a sample-barcoded 5' primer and J-beta primers. MiXCR, run by TCRdb on the 5' RACE reads, gives a single entry per CDR3 protein. Of 870,000 or so distinct CDR3 sequences listed, under 35% are singletons. The material sequenced was blood. The receptors originated from a woman of 80 years or more in good health.

This clonotype was seen ten or more times. V is TRBV5-1 and J is TRBJ2-5; 14 nucleotides match TRBD2. Germline trimming cut 4 bases from V and 4 bases from J; bases unmatched to any gene: 3. CDR1 is SGHRS and CDR2 is YFSETQ in the germline V gene. This CDR3 spans 15 amino acids. The CDR3 reads CASSGGTSGGETQYF. The CDR3 DNA reads TGCGCCAGCAGCGGTGGGACTAGCGGGGGAGAGACCCAGTACTTC.

This clonotype was detected a few times. The rearrangement uses TRBV20-1 and TRBJ2-3, with 7 bases aligning to TRBD2. Trimming took 1 base from V and 5 from J; bases not matched to a gene: 6. CDR1 is DFQATT and CDR2 is SNEGSKA in the germline V gene (reference sequence). This CDR3 has 14 residues. The CDR3 DNA sequence: TGCAGTGCTAGAGGGGGGGACTATAGAGATACGCAGTATTTT. Translation: CSARGGDYRDTQYF.

Comment on this clonotype: A much larger clone lies one base from this, so it may be a read error. This chain joins TRBV7-9 and TRBJ1-2, with no clear D. Germline V gives CDR1 SEHNR, CDR2 FQNEAQ (reference sequence). The CDR3 runs 13 residues. V lost 7 bases to trimming and J lost 7 bases, with 16 bases between them. The CDR3 sequence is CASNYLNPFGYTF. In DNA form, the CDR3 reads TGTGCCAGCAACTACCTAAATCCTTTTGGCTACACCTTC.

Many counts were recorded for this clonotype. This rearrangement joins TRBV7-2 to TRBJ1-2, with D tentatively TRBD1 (5 bases). The CDR3 has 14 amino acids. Looked up from germline, CDR1 is SGHTA and CDR2 is FQGNSA. The V gene lost 4 bases and the J gene lost 5 bases, with 14 bases spanning the gap. The CDR3 coding sequence is TGTGCCAGCAGCTCATGGGACTCGTTATATGGCTACACCTTC. It encodes CASSSWDSLYGYTF.

This clonotype was found many times. The chain is built from TRBV3-1 and TRBJ2-1; D is undetermined. Trimming took off 2 bases at V and 6 bases at J, with 5 bases between the two ends. There are 12 residues in the CDR3. CDR1 and CDR2 from the germline V gene are LGHDT and YNNKEL (reference sequence). This CDR3 is CASSQFPNEQFF. CDR3 sequence (DNA): TGTGCCAGCAGCCAATTCCCCAATGAGCAGTTCTTC.

The chain carries TRBV20-1 and TRBJ2-7; D is uncertain. The end of the DNA aligns better with TRBJ2-5, so the J call may be wrong. The germline V gene encodes CDR1 DFQATT and CDR2 SNEGSKA (reference sequence). This CDR3 has 12 residues. The CDR3 region is CSATDLEETQYF. CDR3 coding DNA: TGCAGTGCTACCGACCTCGAAGAGACCCAGTACTTC.

Turning to this clonotype: With a much larger clone just one base away, this may be a read error. The V and J genes are TRBV7-2 and TRBJ2-4; TRBD1 matches at 11 bases. The J call may be incorrect, as the DNA end agrees better with TRBJ2-7. Germline V gene data show CDR1 as SGHTA and CDR2 as FQGNSA. The CDR3 runs to 15 residues. The CDR3 reads CANSSGQGDTYEQYF. CDR3 sequence (DNA): TGTGCCAACAGCTCGGGACAGGGGGATACCTACGAGCAGTACTTC.

This clonotype was found many times. This chain connects TRBV12-3 or TRBV12-4 to TRBJ1-2; D is ambiguous. V was shortened by 1 base and J by 7 bases, with 13 bases between the two germline ends. CDR3 length equals 14 residues. The CDR3 DNA is TGTGCCAGCAGTTTAGGGCGGTCACGGTCTGGCTACACCTTC. It encodes CASSLGRSRSGYTF.

The V gene is TRBV7-9, the J gene TRBJ1-2; TRBD1 might be the D (5 bases). CDR3 size: 13 residues. V was pared by 5 bases and J by 4 bases, with 11 bases between. CDR1 SEHNR and CDR2 FQNEAQ come from the germline V gene (reference sequence). The CDR3 region is CASSLWGVYGYTF. The CDR3 DNA is TGTGCCAGCAGCCTCTGGGGGGTCTATGGCTACACCTTC.

The chain has TRBV27 and TRBJ2-7, with 7 bases that match TRBD2. The CDR3 is 13 residues long. Germline V gene sequence: CDR1 MNHEY, CDR2 SMNVEV (reference sequence). After removal of 9 bases from V and 1 base from J, the junction contained 6 bases not matched to a gene. The DNA for the CDR3 is TGTGCCAGTCAGAGCGGGGAGTCCTACGAGCAGTACTTC. It encodes CASQSGESYEQYF.

This clonotype has a handful of counts. Its ends do not fully match the called genes, so a read error is possible. This chain uses TRBV6-2 or TRBV6-3 with TRBJ1-1; maybe TRBD1 (5 bases). The germline gives CDR1 MNHEY, CDR2 SVGEGT. The CDR3 runs to 16 residues. CDR3 nucleotides: TGTACCAGCAGTCACGCGCCAGGGAGGGTCGAGACTGAAGCTTTCTTT. Translating it yields CTSSHAPGRVETEAFF.

V gene TRBV15 combines with J gene TRBJ2-7; 10 bases fit TRBD1. This CDR3 spans 13 amino acids. Germline V gene data show CDR1 as LNHNV and CDR2 as YYDKDF (reference sequence). V lost 4 bases, J lost 7 bases, and 4 bases stayed unmatched. DNA of the CDR3: TGTGCCACCAGCAAGGACAGGGGGTGGGAGCAGTACTTC. This codes for CATSKDRGWEQYF. Complete variable domain (other parts from reference TRBV15 and TRBJ2-7): DAMVIQNPRYQVTQFGKPVTLSCSQTLNHNVMYWYQQKSSQAPKLLFHYYDKDFNNEADTPDNFQSRRPNTSFCFLDIRSPGLGDTAMYLCATSKDRGWEQYFGPGTRLTVT.

This clonotype was observed at least ten times. The J gene is TRBJ2-1, the V gene TRBV11-2; TRBD2 matches 7 bases. V trimming: 4 bases; J trimming: 0 bases; junction bases outside the gene matches: 6. The germline CDR1 and CDR2 sequences are SGHAT and FQNNGV. There are 16 residues in the CDR3. The CDR3 loop reads CASSSTGTNSYNEQFF. As DNA, the CDR3 is TGTGCCAGCAGCTCAACCGGGACTAACTCCTACAATGAGCAGTTCTTC.

This clonotype came up many times. The chain uses TRBV20-1 and TRBJ2-1; no definite D call. Germline CDR1 DFQATT, CDR2 SNEGSKA (reference sequence). This CDR3 comprises 14 residues. V was cut by 6 bases and J by 2 bases, with 14 bases left in between. This CDR3 reads CSAHRQPPYNEQFF. DNA of the CDR3: TGCAGTGCCCATCGCCAACCGCCCTACAATGAGCAGTTCTTC.

This clonotype has a handful of counts. The J gene is TRBJ1-1, the V gene TRBV20-1; 10 nucleotides match TRBD1. Germline V CDR1 and CDR2: DFQATT, SNEGSKA (reference sequence). The trim removed 1 base at V and 3 bases at J, leaving 11 bases unmatched. The CDR3 loop spans 17 amino acids. The CDR3 is CSARVFVGQGRDTEAFF. CDR3 DNA sequence: TGCAGTGCTAGAGTCTTCGTGGGACAGGGGAGGGACACTGAAGCTTTCTTT.

This clonotype came up many times. This rearrangement joins TRBV7-2 to TRBJ2-1; D is undetermined. In germline, CDR1 is SGHTA, CDR2 FQGNSA. The CDR3 has 13 residues. V lost 5 bases and J 4 bases, leaving 9 bases between the germline ends. Written as DNA, the CDR3 is TGTGCCAGCAGCCCGCCGATGTACAATGAGCAGTTCTTC. Protein: CASSPPMYNEQFF.

In this sample, this clonotype turned up many times. The chain couples TRBV7-9 to TRBJ1-5; D not resolved. V lost 1 base, J lost 2 bases, and 12 bases lay in between. The CDR3 is 16 residues long. The V gene's germline CDR1 is SEHNR and CDR2 FQNEAQ (reference sequence). The CDR3 protein is CASSLEGTVGNQPQHF. CDR3 nucleotide sequence: TGTGCCAGCAGCTTAGAGGGTACGGTTGGCAATCAGCCCCAGCATTTT.

This clonotype was seen ten or more times. This chain connects TRBV20-1 to TRBJ2-1; TRBD2 agrees at 10 bases. CDR1 is DFQATT, CDR2 SNEGSKA, per germline (reference sequence). The V gene end was trimmed by 1 base and the J gene end by 8 bases; junction bases not matched to a gene: 8. This CDR3 comprises 15 residues. This CDR3 is CSARGKAAGGDEQFF. CDR3 DNA: TGCAGTGCTAGAGGGAAGGCAGCGGGGGGGGATGAGCAGTTCTTC.

The CDR3 spells CASSLEVGRNEQFF. Written as DNA, the CDR3 is TGTGCCAGCAGCTTGGAGGTAGGGCGGAATGAGCAGTTCTTC. The J gene is TRBJ2-1, the V gene TRBV5-8; D unclear. The CDR3 is 14 residues long. Deletions cut 0 bases from V and 7 bases from J, with 11 bases between. Germline assignment: CDR1 SGHTS and CDR2 YDEGEE. The variable domain in full, completed from reference TRBV5-8 and TRBJ2-1, reads EAGVTQSPTHLIKTRGQQATLRCSPISGHTSVYWYQQALGLGLQFLLWYDEGEERNRGNFPPRFSGRQFPNYSSELNVNALELEDSALYLCASSLEVGRNEQFFGPGTRLTVL.

This clonotype was picked up many times. This chain connects TRBV20-1 to TRBJ2-3; TRBD2 aligns across 10 bases. V gave up 0 bases and J gave up 1 base; unmatched junction bases: 7. Germline values: CDR1 DFQATT, CDR2 SNEGSKA (reference sequence). The CDR3 contains 17 residues. The CDR3 nucleotides read TGCAGTGCTAGAGATCCCTCCACTAGCGGGGGCACAGATACGCAGTATTTT. Residues: CSARDPSTSGGTDTQYF.

Comment on this clonotype: A read error may explain this, as a much larger clone is one base away. The J gene is TRBJ2-7, the V gene TRBV4-3, with unresolved D. The V gene's germline CDR1 is LGHNA and CDR2 YSLEER. V was cut by 0 bases and J by 7 bases, with 10 bases left in between. The CDR3 length is 13 residues. CDR3 residues: CASSQELYNEQYF. CDR3 DNA sequence: TGCGCCAGCAGCCAAGAACTCTACAATGAGCAGTACTTC.